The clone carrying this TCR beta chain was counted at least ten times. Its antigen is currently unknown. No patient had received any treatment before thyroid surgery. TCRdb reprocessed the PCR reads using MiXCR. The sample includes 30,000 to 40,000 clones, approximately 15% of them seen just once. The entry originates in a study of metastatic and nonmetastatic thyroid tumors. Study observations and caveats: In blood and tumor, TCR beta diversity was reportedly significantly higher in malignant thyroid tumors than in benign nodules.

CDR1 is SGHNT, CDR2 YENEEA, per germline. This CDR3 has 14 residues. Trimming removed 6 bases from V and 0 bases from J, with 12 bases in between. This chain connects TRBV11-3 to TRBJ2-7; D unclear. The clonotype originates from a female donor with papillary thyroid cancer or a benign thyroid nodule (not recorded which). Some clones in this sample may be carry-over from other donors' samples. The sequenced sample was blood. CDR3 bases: TGTGCCAGCAGTTACGGCGGTGACTCCTACGAGCAGTACTTC. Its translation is CASSYGGDSYEQYF.